Sequencing of this TCR beta chain was carried out in a study of siplizumab effects on memory and regulatory T cells. Broader study findings: Proliferating siplizumab-cultured Tregs lacked confirmed suppressive function.

Sequencing used immunoSEQ multiplex PCR; TCRdb keeps in-frame clones, though not all of them. Of tens of thousands of clones in the sample, roughly 89% were seen once. As for this clone: Its specificity is unknown.

CDR3 length: 16 amino acids. CDR1 and CDR2 from the germline V gene are SEHNR and FQNEAQ (reference sequence). Trimming removed 3 bases from V and 2 bases from J, with 17 bases in between. This rearrangement joins TRBV7-9 to TRBJ2-7; D may be TRBD2 (6 bases). This clonotype was sampled from a human donor in good health. Sequences were obtained from CD8+ T cells sorted from blood. The CDR3 is CASSLPPGEVTYEQYF. CDR3 DNA sequence: TGTGCCAGCAGCTTGCCCCCCGGGGAGGTGACCTACGAGCAGTACTTC.